A selection of T cell receptor beta chains follows, all from one sample in a study of blood T cell repertoires in COVID-19. The data were produced by immunoSEQ multiplex PCR, yet TCRdb's version contains in-frame clones alone and is incomplete. The table lists 160,000 or so clones, about 83% of them singletons, with about an eighth in the top ten. The sequencing input was peripheral blood. Receptors originate from an older man who had recovered from COVID-19. Both conserved end residues are part of each CDR3. The D gene is left open where the match is weak. The listing skips clone size in some rows; elsewhere it reads once, few, many or a size class.

v_call	d_call	j_call	cdr3_length	clone_size	cdr3_aa	cdr3_nt
TRBV11-3	-	TRBJ1-1	12	-	CASSQDTAEAFF	TGTGCCAGCAGTCAGGACACCGCTGAAGCTTTCTTT
TRBV5-1	-	TRBJ1-4	15	-	CASSPDLQEGEKLFF	TGCGCCAGCAGCCCGGACTTACAAGAAGGTGAAAAACTGTTTTTT
TRBV7-9	-	TRBJ2-1	14	-	CASSSTSAYNEQFF	TGTGCCAGCAGCTCTACTAGTGCCTACAATGAGCAGTTCTTC
TRBV9	-	TRBJ1-2	14	-	CASQRGGTNYGYTF	TGTGCCTCCCAACGGGGGGGGACTAACTATGGCTACACCTTC
TRBV5-1	-	TRBJ2-2	17	-	CASSLEVGLLTTGELFF	TGCGCCAGCAGCTTGGAGGTTGGACTCCTTACGACCGGGGAGCTGTTTTTT
TRBV10-1	-	TRBJ1-1	14	-	CASSDTHPDTEAFF	TGCGCCAGCAGTGACACCCATCCGGACACTGAAGCTTTCTTT
TRBV19	TRBD1	TRBJ1-2	16	-	CASSAGQGSLGYGYTF	TGTGCCAGTAGTGCGGGACAGGGGTCCCTGGGTTATGGCTACACCTTC
TRBV5-8	TRBD1	TRBJ2-3	19	-	CASSLARDSAPTRTDTQYF	TGTGCCAGCAGCTTAGCGAGGGACAGCGCTCCAACCCGCACAGATACGCAGTATTTT
TRBV9	TRBD2	TRBJ2-7	14	once	CASSPGTSGYEQYF	TGTGCCAGCAGCCCGGGGACTAGCGGTTACGAGCAGTACTTC
TRBV5-1	TRBD1	TRBJ2-7	14	-	CASSGTTGGDEQYF	TGCGCCAGCAGCGGGACGACAGGGGGCGACGAGCAGTACTTC
TRBV3-1/TRBV3-2	-	TRBJ1-1	12	-	CASSQDYRVAFF	TGTGCCAGCAGCCAAGATTACCGGGTGGCTTTCTTT
TRBV11-2	-	TRBJ2-2	18	-	CASSLVAAAPGGFGELFF	TGTGCCAGCAGCTTAGTGGCGGCAGCCCCCGGCGGCTTCGGGGAGCTGTTTTTT
TRBV4-1	-	TRBJ2-1	15	-	CASSQEGTSWIEQFF	TGCGCCAGCAGCCAAGAGGGCACTAGCTGGATTGAGCAGTTCTTC
TRBV7-2	-	TRBJ2-7	17	-	CASSLARSSLIPYEQYF	TGTGCCAGCAGCTTAGCGAGGTCTTCATTAATACCCTACGAGCAGTACTTC
TRBV28	TRBD2	TRBJ2-1	13	-	CASTFSGRDEQFF	TGTGCCAGCACCTTTAGCGGGAGGGATGAGCAGTTCTTC
TRBV10-3	-	TRBJ1-1	14	-	CAISLQGLNTEAFF	TGTGCCATCAGCCTACAGGGTCTGAACACTGAAGCTTTCTTT
TRBV29-1	TRBD1	TRBJ2-2	13	-	CSVGDRGTGELFF	TGCAGCGTTGGGGACAGGGGGACCGGGGAGCTGTTTTTT
TRBV6-5	-	TRBJ2-3	14	-	CASSYSDSTDTQYF	TGTGCCAGCAGTTACTCGGATAGCACCGATACGCAGTATTTT
TRBV28	TRBD1	TRBJ1-2	13	once	CASSLQGAYGYTF	TGTGCCAGCAGTCTACAGGGGGCCTATGGCTACACCTTC
TRBV7-9	TRBD2	TRBJ2-1	18	few	CASSHIAGTTSSYNEQFF	TGTGCCAGCAGCCATATAGCGGGAACCACGAGCTCCTACAATGAGCAGTTCTTC
TRBV11-2	TRBD2	TRBJ2-2	16	-	CASSALGGRNTGELFF	TGTGCCAGCAGCGCGCTCGGCGGGAGGAACACCGGGGAGCTGTTTTTT
TRBV29-1	TRBD1	TRBJ1-1	19	-	CSVGGPGQRLKAMNTEAFF	TGCAGCGTTGGGGGCCCGGGACAGAGATTAAAAGCGATGAACACTGAAGCTTTCTTT
TRBV30	TRBD2	TRBJ2-3	16	-	CAWSLAGGWLADTQYF	TGTGCCTGGAGTCTTGCGGGAGGATGGCTTGCAGATACGCAGTATTTT
TRBV29-1	-	TRBJ1-1	14	-	CSVEVAGSRAEAFF	TGCAGCGTTGAAGTCGCGGGTAGTAGAGCTGAAGCTTTCTTT
TRBV6-4	TRBD2	TRBJ2-1	14	-	CASSDGAGANEQFF	TGTGCCAGCAGTGACGGAGCGGGAGCAAATGAGCAGTTCTTC
TRBV7-3	-	TRBJ2-1	17	-	CASSLHPKRASYNEQFF	TGTGCCAGCAGCTTACACCCAAAGCGGGCCTCCTACAATGAGCAGTTCTTC
TRBV5-4	-	TRBJ1-1	17	-	CASSREVPRPVNTEAFF	TGTGCCAGCAGCCGTGAGGTCCCCCGGCCCGTGAACACTGAAGCTTTCTTT
TRBV7-2	TRBD2	TRBJ2-7	15	few	CASSLWQRELGEQYF	TGTGCCAGCAGCTTATGGCAGCGGGAGTTGGGCGAGCAGTACTTC
TRBV29-1	TRBD2	TRBJ2-7	13	-	CSVGLAGSYEQYF	TGCAGCGTCGGACTAGCGGGATCCTACGAGCAGTACTTC
TRBV29-1	TRBD2	TRBJ2-5	16	-	CSVQSGAGGPGETQYF	TGCAGCGTTCAAAGCGGAGCGGGAGGGCCGGGGGAGACCCAGTACTTC
TRBV6-5	-	TRBJ2-7	13	-	CASSSRGGNEQYF	TGTGCCAGTTCATCAAGGGGGGGGAACGAGCAGTACTTC
TRBV3-1/TRBV3-2	-	TRBJ2-1	14	-	CASRGSGSSDEQFF	TGTGCCAGCAGAGGTTCTGGGAGTTCGGATGAGCAGTTCTTC
TRBV7-3	TRBD1	TRBJ1-1	14	-	CASSRTGGLTEAFF	TGTGCCAGCAGCCGAACAGGGGGCCTCACTGAAGCTTTCTTT
TRBV5-4	TRBD1	TRBJ2-2	17	-	CASRHKPGTGGTGELFF	TGTGCCAGCAGGCACAAACCCGGGACAGGGGGCACCGGGGAGCTGTTTTTT
TRBV19	-	TRBJ1-5	15	-	CATTPDRYSNQPQHF	TGTGCCACCACCCCGGACAGATATAGCAATCAGCCCCAGCATTTT
TRBV19	-	TRBJ2-7	16	-	CASSRGPPQTPYEQYF	TGTGCCAGTAGTAGGGGGCCCCCACAGACCCCCTACGAGCAGTACTTC
TRBV4-1	TRBD1	TRBJ2-3	15	-	CASSQDWDRADTQYF	TGCGCCAGCAGCCAAGATTGGGACAGGGCAGATACGCAGTATTTT
TRBV5-4	TRBD2	TRBJ2-5	14	-	CASSLLAGSETQYF	TGTGCCAGCAGCTTACTAGCGGGTTCAGAGACCCAGTACTTC
TRBV28	TRBD1	TRBJ2-2	15	-	CASSPGGAGTGELFF	TGTGCCAGCAGCCCAGGGGGCGCGGGAACCGGGGAGCTGTTTTTT
TRBV27	-	TRBJ1-1	13	-	CASSQSGRTEAFF	TGTGCCAGCAGTCAATCAGGGAGGACTGAAGCTTTCTTT
TRBV6-5	-	TRBJ1-6	12	few	CATREYNSPLHF	TGTGCCACCAGGGAGTATAATTCACCCCTCCACTTT
TRBV3-1/TRBV3-2	TRBD2	TRBJ2-7	16	-	CASSQDPSGTVYEQYF	TGTGCCAGCAGCCAAGACCCTAGCGGGACGGTCTACGAGCAGTACTTC
TRBV7-2	TRBD2	TRBJ2-7	15	few	CASSSGLAGAREQYF	TGTGCCAGCAGTTCGGGACTAGCGGGAGCGCGGGAGCAGTACTTC
TRBV19	TRBD1	TRBJ1-6	17	few	CASSENTGGFGNSPLHF	TGTGCCAGTAGTGAAAACACAGGGGGATTCGGGAATTCACCCCTCCACTTT
TRBV6-2/TRBV6-3	-	TRBJ1-5	16	-	CASSDPGTPDTQPQHF	TGTGCCAGCAGTGACCCCGGGACACCAGACACTCAGCCCCAGCATTTT
TRBV7-9	TRBD2	TRBJ2-5	15	few	CASSLVASGSQTQYF	TGTGCCAGCAGCTTAGTTGCTAGCGGGAGTCAGACCCAGTACTTC
TRBV5-8	-	TRBJ1-3	16	-	CASSLNGLETGNTIYF	TGTGCCAGCAGCTTAAACGGACTCGAGACTGGAAACACCATATATTTT
TRBV5-4	TRBD2	TRBJ2-7	16	-	CASSLFISSGSYEQYF	TGTGCCAGCAGCTTGTTCATTTCTAGCGGTTCCTACGAGCAGTACTTC